This is a list of T cell receptor beta chains from one sample in a study of T-cell reconstitution after alpha-beta-depleted transplantation in children. One entry per CDR3 protein results from TCRdb running MiXCR on the PCR reads. The sample includes 250,000 to 400,000 distinct CDR3 sequences, around 25% of them seen just once. The specimen was PBMCs, mostly from graft donor cells, collected 180 days after TCRalphabeta/CD19-depleted stem cell transplant. The receptors stem from a male patient aged 10-17 years who had a stem cell transplant for acute lymphoblastic leukemia, so the T cells may come from the graft donor. Both conserved end residues are part of each CDR3. The order of the fields is D gene, J gene, clone size, V gene, CDR3 protein, CDR3 DNA. The D gene is left open where the match is weak. Not every row has a clone size; where given, it reads once, few, many or a size class.

-,TRBJ1-6,-,TRBV12-3/TRBV12-4,CASSYTGPLRYNSPLHF,TGTGCCAGCAGTTACACAGGGCCCCTGCGCTATAATTCACCCCTCCACTTT
TRBD1,TRBJ2-2,-,TRBV11-2,CASSLSPRDRGTTGELFF,TGTGCCAGCAGCTTATCCCCCCGGGACAGGGGGACTACCGGGGAGCTGTTTTTT
-,TRBJ1-2,-,TRBV18,CASSPRLDRNNYGYTF,TGTGCCAGCTCACCACGATTGGACAGAAATAACTATGGCTACACCTTC
-,TRBJ1-5,few,TRBV5-1,CASSSINQPQHF,TGCGCCAGCAGCTCCATTAATCAGCCCCAGCATTTT
TRBD1,TRBJ1-1,few,TRBV12-3/TRBV12-4,CASRTTRGLAEAFF,TGTGCCAGCAGGACTACCAGGGGGCTGGCTGAAGCTTTCTTT
TRBD2,TRBJ2-7,few,TRBV20-1,CSARVLAGEGYEQYF,TGCAGTGCTAGAGTGCTAGCGGGAGAAGGGTACGAGCAGTACTTC
TRBD1,TRBJ1-5,-,TRBV6-5,CASSYSVGTVGYQPQHF,TGTGCCAGCAGTTACTCTGTTGGGACAGTGGGTTATCAGCCCCAGCATTTT
-,TRBJ1-5,-,TRBV18,CASSPTPQTNQPQHF,TGTGCCAGCTCACCAACCCCCCAGACCAATCAGCCCCAGCATTTT
TRBD1,TRBJ2-7,many,TRBV29-1,CSVAGQGFHEQYF,TGCAGCGTTGCGGGACAGGGGTTTCACGAGCAGTACTTC
-,TRBJ1-1,few,TRBV10-3,CAISEPSGPTKRAEAFF,TGTGCCATCAGTGAGCCCTCCGGGCCTACAAAAAGGGCTGAAGCTTTCTTT
-,TRBJ1-2,-,TRBV4-2,CASSQDPFYGYTF,TGTGCCAGCAGCCAAGACCCATTTTACGGCTACACCTTC